A selection of T cell receptor beta chains follows, all from one sample in a study of blood T cell repertoires in COVID-19. Sequencing used immunoSEQ multiplex PCR; TCRdb keeps in-frame clones, though not all of them. The sample includes 150,000 to 190,000 clones, about 80% of them seen just once. The sequenced sample consisted of PBMCs or T cells enriched from blood (not recorded which). These receptors all stem from a man in his forties or fifties who had recovered from COVID-19. CDR3s include the opening cysteine and the closing phenylalanine or tryptophan. D genes are given only for firm matches. Clone size is shown for a subset of rows, as once, few, many or a class of expanded clone.

clone size,D gene,J gene,V gene,CDR3 length,CDR3 protein,CDR3 DNA
NA,NA,TRBJ2-3,TRBV9,17,CASSVGGGNRVTDTQYF,TGTGCCAGCAGCGTAGGGGGTGGGAACAGGGTCACAGATACGCAGTATTTT
NA,TRBD2,TRBJ2-2,TRBV6-2/TRBV6-3,19,CASSGWGLAGGKNTGELFF,TGTGCCAGCAGTGGCTGGGGACTAGCGGGGGGGAAGAACACCGGGGAGCTGTTTTTT
NA,NA,TRBJ2-2,TRBV5-1,16,CASSFQGYTNTGELFF,TGCGCCAGCAGCTTCCAGGGCTATACAAACACCGGGGAGCTGTTTTTT
NA,TRBD2,TRBJ2-1,TRBV18,15,CASSPLRGDHNEQFF,TGTGCCAGCTCACCACTGCGGGGGGACCACAATGAGCAGTTCTTC
NA,NA,TRBJ2-5,TRBV6-1,14,CASSEAAGGGSQYF,TGTGCCAGCAGTGAAGCGGCGGGCGGAGGGTCCCAGTACTTC
few,TRBD1,TRBJ1-5,TRBV29-1,13,CSVKTGGNQPQHF,TGCAGCGTGAAGACAGGGGGGAATCAGCCCCAGCATTTT
NA,TRBD1,TRBJ1-5,TRBV19,15,CATRDSPYSNQPQHF,TGTGCCACTAGGGACAGCCCGTATAGCAATCAGCCCCAGCATTTT
few,NA,TRBJ1-2,TRBV19,13,CASSTGLYYGYTF,TGTGCCAGTAGTACGGGACTGTATTATGGCTACACCTTC
NA,TRBD1,TRBJ2-6,TRBV5-1,16,CASSPGQGTGANVLTF,TGCGCCAGCAGCCCGGGACAGGGAACTGGGGCCAACGTCCTGACTTTC
NA,NA,TRBJ2-7,TRBV29-1,15,CSVPDPRRGSYEQYF,TGCAGCGTACCCGACCCTAGGAGGGGATCCTACGAGCAGTACTTC
NA,TRBD1,TRBJ2-7,TRBV18,12,CASSRDRYEQYF,TGTGCCAGCTCCCGGGACAGGTACGAGCAGTACTTC